This TCR beta chain appears in the sequencing data of a study of response to subunit inactivated influenza vaccine. Study results and caveats: That few new T cells are recruited by each seasonal influenza vaccination was the authors' suggestion.

The sample holds a few counts of this clonotype. Its antigen remains unidentified. V lost 0 bases and J lost 0, with 9 bases in between. The CDR3 extends over 16 amino acids. Germline lookup yields CDR1 SEHNR and CDR2 FQNEAQ (reference sequence). TCRdb passed the RT-PCR reads through MiXCR, listing each CDR3 protein once. The table records some 570,000 distinct CDR3 sequences, about 11% of them present only once. Another study also made use of these data, one on T cells expressing NK-cell markers. From that second work: The cDNA for TCR beta came from 5'RACE template switching with UMIs. Repertoires of TCR beta were obtained from T cells sorted as CD3+CD56+NKG2C+, CD3+CD56+NKG2C- and CD3+CD56-NKG2C+. As a fraction of CD8+ T cells, dominant NKG2C+ clonotypes reached roughly 1.0-7.5% in about six donors.

Sequenced here: PBMCs from blood, sampled on the day of vaccination. The origin of this receptor is a man in his fifties or sixties who received an inactivated influenza vaccine. V and J are TRBV7-9 and TRBJ2-1; D gene uncertain. The CDR3 here is CASSLAPRNSYNEQFF. CDR3 DNA: TGTGCCAGCAGCTTAGCCCCAAGAAACTCCTACAATGAGCAGTTCTTC.